The 14 T cell receptor beta chains below come from one sample, sequenced in a study of blood T cell repertoires in COVID-19. The table came from immunoSEQ multiplex PCR; TCRdb's copy has only in-frame clones and leaves some out. Among a few hundred thousand clones listed, around nine tenths were seen once. Input material: PBMCs or T cells enriched from blood (not recorded which). All receptors derive from a woman in her fifties or sixties who had recovered from COVID-19.

The rearrangement links TRBV7-2 to TRBJ2-1, with TRBD1 as a possible D gene (6 bases). The CDR3 consists of 16 residues. V lost 0 bases, J lost 4 bases, and 13 bases lay in between. Germline V CDR1 and CDR2: SGHTA, FQGNSA. The CDR3 bases are TGTGCCAGCAGCTTAGCGGGGGTAGGGGGATACAATGAGCAGTTCTTC. Its translation: CASSLAGVGGYNEQFF.

CDR3 bases: TGCGCCAGCAGCTTGGAGGGGGCCATGAACACTGAAGCTTTCTTT. It codes for CASSLEGAMNTEAFF. This chain joins TRBV5-1 and TRBJ1-1; 7 positions match TRBD1. The V gene's germline CDR1 is SGHRS and CDR2 YFSETQ. The CDR3 is 15 amino acids. The V and J ends lost 0 bases and 0 bases, in that order; junction bases with no gene match: 2.

This clone was counted a single time. The V and J genes are TRBV12-5 and TRBJ2-1; a weak D match, TRBD1 (6 bases). This CDR3 contains 16 residues. CDR1 is LGHNT and CDR2 is FRNRAP in the germline V gene. V was pared by 5 bases and J by 3 bases, with 17 bases between. In DNA form, the CDR3 reads TGTGCTAGTGGTCTCTCCGGGACACTGGGCTACAATGAGCAGTTCTTC. Translating gives CASGLSGTLGYNEQFF.

This rearrangement joins TRBV5-1 to TRBJ1-2; the match to TRBD1 covers 8 bases. The CDR3 length is 14 residues. CDR1 is SGHRS, CDR2 YFSETQ, per germline. Trimming took 3 bases from V and 10 from J; bases not matched to a gene: 11. In DNA form, the CDR3 reads TGCGCCAGCAGCTCCACGGGACAGGAGAGTTCCTACACCTTC. It yields the protein CASSSTGQESSYTF.

The chain recombines TRBV18 with TRBJ1-2; 7 positions match TRBD1. J gave up 6 bases and V 4 bases, and 5 bases lay outside the gene matches. Germline assignment: CDR1 KGHSH and CDR2 LQKENI. The CDR3 has 13 residues. The CDR3 sequence: CASSLRQGDGYTF. CDR3 DNA sequence: TGTGCCAGCTCACTTCGACAGGGTGATGGCTACACCTTC.

The chain is built from TRBV6-2 or TRBV6-3 and TRBJ2-3, with TRBD2 matching over 9 bases. J lost 3 bases, V lost 6 bases, and 10 bases had no gene match. CDR1 MNHEY and CDR2 SVGEGT come from the germline V gene. This CDR3 comprises 16 residues. The CDR3 is CASSRPFLAGTDTQYF. The CDR3 region has the DNA TGTGCCAGCAGCCGACCTTTCCTAGCGGGAACAGATACGCAGTATTTT.

The rearrangement uses TRBV30 and TRBJ1-1, with no clear D. This CDR3 spans 14 amino acids. V was trimmed by 0 bases and J by 6 bases, leaving 14 bases between them. Germline values: CDR1 GTSNPN, CDR2 SVGIG (reference sequence). The CDR3 is CAWSVRGIVAEAFF. CDR3 sequence (DNA): TGTGCCTGGAGTGTACGGGGAATCGTAGCTGAAGCTTTCTTT.

This chain uses TRBV28 with TRBJ2-7; TRBD1 aligns across 9 bases. This CDR3 is 14 amino acids long. Germline values: CDR1 MDHEN, CDR2 SYDVKM. J lost 2 bases, V lost 6 bases, and 5 bases had no gene match. In nucleotides, the CDR3 is TGTGCCAGCAGCCCGACAGGGGGAACCTACGAGCAGTACTTC. Its protein product is CASSPTGGTYEQYF.

A single count supports this clone. The chain recombines TRBV18 with TRBJ2-7, with 9 bases matching TRBD1. Germline-derived CDR1 and CDR2 are KGHSH and LQKENI. This CDR3 spans 15 amino acids. V lost 4 bases to trimming and J lost 3 bases; unmatched junction nucleotides: 7. The CDR3 DNA reads TGTGCCAGCTCACAAGGGACAGGGACCGGCTACGAGCAGTACTTC. Protein sequence: CASSQGTGTGYEQYF. The entire variable domain, with the rest obtained from reference TRBV18 and TRBJ2-7, is as follows: NAGVMQNPRHLVRRRGQEARLRCSPMKGHSHVYWYRQLPEEGLKFMVYLQKENIIDESGMPKERFSAEFPKEGPSILRIQQVVRGDSAAYFCASSQGTGTGYEQYFGPGTRLTVT.

CDR3 DNA sequence: TGCGCCAGCAGCTTTACTGGACAGGCCCTCCAATATGGCTACACCTTC. This encodes CASSFTGQALQYGYTF. This chain links TRBV5-1 with TRBJ1-2; 7 bases match TRBD1. With 2 bases clipped from V and 5 bases from J, the junction kept 12 bases outside the gene matches. The CDR3 is 16 residues long. Germline CDR1 and CDR2: SGHRS and YFSETQ.

The V call is TRBV18, the J call TRBJ1-2; perhaps TRBD1 as D (6 bases). The CDR3 extends over 15 amino acids. Trimming removed 5 bases from V and 1 base from J, with 14 bases in between. The V gene's germline CDR1 is KGHSH and CDR2 LQKENI. The chain's CDR3 is CASSSWTVLNYGYTF. In nucleotides, the CDR3 is TGTGCCAGCTCATCATGGACAGTCCTTAACTATGGCTACACCTTC.

This clone has only one observation. This chain links TRBV6-1 with TRBJ2-7, with no clear D. The CDR3 consists of 13 residues. V lost 1 base and J 3 bases, leaving 7 bases between the germline ends. Per germline, CDR1 MNHNS and CDR2 SASEGT. The CDR3 DNA is TGTGCCAGCAGTGAAGGGCAAGTCTACGAGCAGTACTTC. This translates into CASSEGQVYEQYF.

The rearrangement links TRBV14 to TRBJ2-7, with D possibly being TRBD2 (5 bases). Trimming pared 1 base from V and 0 bases from J, leaving 10 bases between. The V gene's germline CDR1 is SGHDN and CDR2 FVKESK. The CDR3 consists of 15 residues. CDR3 DNA: TGTGCCAGCAGCCAAGTGGCAGGACTCTCCTACGAGCAGTACTTC. This encodes CASSQVAGLSYEQYF.

This clone was seen a handful of times. V is TRBV5-5 and J is TRBJ2-2, with unresolved D. V lost 0 bases and J lost 3, with 9 bases in between. The CDR3 spans 15 residues. Per germline, CDR1 SGHKS and CDR2 YYEKEE (reference sequence). DNA for the CDR3: TGTGCCAGCAGCTTGGGGGTGAGCGACACCGGGGAGCTGTTTTTT. Translating gives CASSLGVSDTGELFF.